A single sample is the source of the 27 T cell receptor beta chains below, sequenced in a study of blood T cells in healthy people across ages. A second PCR, run for roughly 7 to 11 cycles, used a sample-barcoded 5' primer plus a J-beta primer mix. In TCRdb, the 5' RACE reads were re-called with MiXCR into one record per CDR3 protein. The sample shows roughly 2 million distinct CDR3 sequences, less than 50% of them seen only once. The sequenced sample consisted of blood. The source is a woman aged 40 to 50 in good health.

CDR3 nucleotides: TGTGCCAGCAGTTTGGGGTTGAGGGGTCTCAATCAGCCCCAGCATTTT. Translated: CASSLGLRGLNQPQHF. V gene TRBV28 combines with J gene TRBJ1-5, with D maybe TRBD1 (5 bases). Germline values: CDR1 MDHEN, CDR2 SYDVKM. The CDR3 loop spans 16 amino acids. The ends were cut back, 3 bases at V and 3 bases at J, with 15 bases in the middle.

The V gene is TRBV20-1, the J gene TRBJ1-5; 9 bases map to TRBD1. CDR3 length: 17 residues. V trimming: 3 bases; J trimming: 3 bases; junction bases outside the gene matches: 12. The germline gives CDR1 DFQATT, CDR2 SNEGSKA (reference sequence). This CDR3 reads CSASPGQGRLPNQPQHF. The CDR3 bases are TGCAGTGCTAGCCCGGGACAGGGTCGCCTCCCCAATCAGCCCCAGCATTTT.

The sample holds a few counts of this clonotype. The V call is TRBV6-5, the J call TRBJ1-6; D not certain. Germline values: CDR1 MNHEY, CDR2 SVGAGI. With 0 bases removed from V and 10 bases from J, the gap between germline ends came to 13 bases. The CDR3 length is 15 residues. The CDR3: CASSYSTGGRSPLHF. The CDR3, as DNA: TGTGCCAGCAGTTACTCGACGGGAGGTAGATCACCCCTCCACTTT.

This clonotype was counted only a few times. The chain employs TRBV7-2 and TRBJ2-1, with D possibly being TRBD2 (7 bases). Trimming stripped 1 base from V and 8 bases from J, with 18 bases between. The germline gives CDR1 SGHTA, CDR2 FQGNSA. The CDR3 loop spans 16 amino acids. The CDR3 sequence: CASSLGGGGALDEQFF. CDR3 DNA: TGTGCCAGCAGCTTAGGCGGTGGGGGGGCCTTAGATGAGCAGTTCTTC.

The chain links TRBV27 to TRBJ2-7; 11 bases match TRBD2. Germline CDR1 reads MNHEY; CDR2 reads SMNVEV (reference sequence). CDR3 size: 14 residues. J lost 2 bases, V lost 6 bases, and 3 bases had no gene match. The chain's CDR3 is CASRKTSGTYEQYF. The CDR3 DNA is TGTGCCAGCAGGAAGACTAGCGGGACCTACGAGCAGTACTTC.

About this clonotype: At one boundary the junction diverges from the germline segment, which might be a read error. This chain joins TRBV2 and TRBJ2-7, with TRBD1 identical over 7 bases. Germline lookup yields CDR1 SNHLY and CDR2 FYNNEI. The CDR3 spans 15 residues. The CDR3 nucleotides read TGTGCCAGCAGCCTTCGACAGGGCCCGTCCTACGAGCAGGACTTC. Translation: CASSLRQGPSYEQDF. Complete variable domain (other parts from reference TRBV2 and TRBJ2-7): EPEVTQTPSHQVTQMGQEVILRCVPISNHLYFYWYRQILGQKVEFLVSFYNNEISEKSEIFDDQFSVERPDGSNFTLKIRSTKLEDSAMYFCASSLRQGPSYEQDFGPGTRLTVT.

This clonotype was detected a few times. The rearrangement uses TRBV20-1 and TRBJ1-6, with D possibly matching TRBD1 (5 bases). V was shortened by 6 bases and J by 8 bases, with 17 bases between the two germline ends. The CDR3 runs to 14 residues. The V gene's germline CDR1 is DFQATT and CDR2 SNEGSKA (reference sequence). Here the CDR3 reads CSASTLPGDSPLHF. Written as DNA, the CDR3 is TGCAGTGCCTCGACCTTACCGGGGGATTCACCCCTCCACTTT.

The J gene is TRBJ1-6, the V gene TRBV6-2 or TRBV6-3; D is unresolved. In germline, CDR1 is MNHEY, CDR2 SVGEGT. Deletions cut 3 bases from V and 14 bases from J, with 8 bases between. The CDR3 consists of 11 residues. The CDR3 reads CASSYRRALHF. The CDR3 DNA is TGTGCCAGCAGTTATAGGAGGGCCCTCCACTTT.

This chain joins TRBV6-1 and TRBJ2-5; 7 bases fit TRBD1. CDR3 length equals 14 residues. The ends lost 6 bases at V and 3 bases at J; junction bases unmatched: 7. Looked up from germline, CDR1 is MNHNS and CDR2 is SASEGT. The CDR3 spells CASRAWDREETQYF. Written as DNA, the CDR3 is TGTGCCAGCAGGGCTTGGGACAGAGAAGAGACCCAGTACTTC.

This clonotype has more than one count but fewer than ten. This chain's CDR3 is CSARDPDGLGDTQYF. The DNA of the CDR3 is TGCAGTGCTAGAGACCCCGACGGGTTAGGAGATACGCAGTATTTT. The rearrangement joins TRBV20-1 to TRBJ2-3; D is unresolved. CDR1 and CDR2 (germline): DFQATT, SNEGSKA (reference sequence). The V and J ends lost 0 bases and 5 bases respectively, with 15 bases between them. The CDR3 runs to 15 residues.

DNA for the CDR3: TGCGCCAGCAGCCTAGGACAGACTGGACTCCCTTTGTTTAGCTCTGGGGCCAACGTCCTGACTTTC. Translation gives CASSLGQTGLPLFSSGANVLTF. The genes are TRBV5-1 and TRBJ2-6, with TRBD1 as a possible D gene (6 bases). The CDR3 sequence is 22 residues long. CDR1 is SGHRS, CDR2 YFSETQ, per germline. V gave up 4 bases and J gave up 0 bases, with 29 bases separating them.

A word on this clonotype: The conserved phenylalanine or tryptophan is not found at the CDR3 terminus, so this likely reflects a read error. Written as DNA, the CDR3 is TGTGCCAGCAGGCAGGACAGGGGGCTCACAGATACGCAGTATTCT. This codes for CASRQDRGLTDTQYS. The chain carries TRBV12-3 or TRBV12-4 and TRBJ2-3; 11 bases match TRBD1. Trimming at V came to 6 bases and at J to 2 bases, leaving 4 bases not matched to a gene. The CDR3 loop spans 15 amino acids.

CDR3 sequence (DNA): TGTGCCAGCAGCTTAACGCCACAGACCGGGGAGCTGTTTTTT. Protein: CASSLTPQTGELFF. The chain uses TRBV7-2 and TRBJ2-2; D unresolved. CDR1 is SGHTA, CDR2 FQGNSA, per germline. V was shortened by 2 bases and J by 5 bases, with 9 bases between the two germline ends. The CDR3 totals 14 residues. Full variable domain (remainder filled in from reference TRBV7-2 and TRBJ2-2): GAGVSQSPSNKVTEKGKDVELRCDPISGHTALYWYRQSLGQGLEFLIYFQGNSAPDKSGLPSDRFSAERTGGSVSTLTIQRTQQEDSAVYLCASSLTPQTGELFFGEGSRLTVL.

This clonotype has only one observation. The chain recombines TRBV6-2 or TRBV6-3 with TRBJ2-5, with D perhaps TRBD1 (5 bases). The CDR3 contains 13 residues. CDR1 MNHEY and CDR2 SVGEGT come from the germline V gene. Trimming stripped 2 bases from V and 5 bases from J, with 9 bases between. DNA of the CDR3: TGTGCCAGCAGTTACCTCTGGGGCGAGACCCAGTACTTC. The encoded protein is CASSYLWGETQYF.

The V and J genes are TRBV6-6 and TRBJ2-1; D remains unclear. V shed 2 bases and J shed 6 bases, with 14 bases lying between them. CDR1 and CDR2 from the germline V gene are MNHNY and SVGAGI (reference sequence). CDR3 length equals 15 residues. The CDR3 DNA follows: TGTGCCAGCAGTTACATGGCAAGTTCGGGCAATGAGCAGTTCTTC. Translating it yields CASSYMASSGNEQFF.

CDR3 DNA sequence: TGTGCCAGCAGTGATGTACTAGCGTCGAATGCGCAGTATTTT. It translates to CASSDVLASNAQYF. The genes are TRBV6-2 or TRBV6-3 and TRBJ2-3; 7 bases line up with TRBD2. V trimming: 5 bases; J trimming: 10 bases; junction bases outside the gene matches: 12. The CDR3 covers 14 residues. Germline V lookup: CDR1 MNHEY, CDR2 SVGEGT.

V is TRBV6-5 and J is TRBJ1-1; no clear D. Germline values: CDR1 MNHEY, CDR2 SVGAGI. Trimming took 6 bases from V and 4 from J, leaving 9 bases between them. The CDR3 extends over 12 amino acids. The CDR3 sequence: CASRERSTEAFF. The CDR3 region has the DNA TGTGCCAGCAGAGAAAGGAGCACTGAAGCTTTCTTT.

V usage is TRBV4-3 and J usage is TRBJ2-7, with no clear D. V dropped 0 bases and J dropped 2 bases, with 11 bases sitting between them. Germline V gene sequence: CDR1 LGHNA, CDR2 YSLEER. The CDR3 is 15 amino acids. CDR3 in amino acids: CASSQEFPAPYEQYF. In nucleotides, the CDR3 is TGCGCCAGCAGCCAAGAATTTCCGGCCCCCTACGAGCAGTACTTC.

The chain is built from TRBV4-3 and TRBJ1-1; 7 bases fit TRBD1. The CDR3 is 16 amino acids. The germline CDR1 and CDR2 sequences are LGHNA and YSLEER. V shed 1 base and J 7 bases; nucleotides not matched to a gene: 12. The DNA for the CDR3 is TGCGCCAGCAGCCAAGCGTCCAGGGGGTATGAGGGTGAAGCTTTCTTT. It codes for CASSQASRGYEGEAFF.

The J gene is TRBJ1-4, the V gene TRBV20-1; D call uncertain. V dropped 2 bases and J dropped 6 bases, with 4 bases sitting between them. The CDR3 covers 11 residues. Germline values: CDR1 DFQATT, CDR2 SNEGSKA (reference sequence). Written as DNA, the CDR3 is TGCAGTGCTAGATTGGATGAAAAACTGTTTTTT. This encodes CSARLDEKLFF.

V gene TRBV6-2 or TRBV6-3 combines with J gene TRBJ2-2, with D tentatively TRBD1 (6 bases). The CDR3 totals 12 residues. CDR1 MNHEY and CDR2 SVGEGT come from the germline V gene. V lost 7 bases to trimming and J lost 5 bases, with 8 bases between them. CDR3 sequence reads: CASITGTGELFF. The CDR3 DNA sequence: TGTGCCAGCATTACAGGGACCGGGGAGCTGTTTTTT.

The gene calls are TRBV4-1 and TRBJ1-2, with a tentative D call TRBD1 (5 bases). Germline CDR1 and CDR2: MGHRA and YSYEKL. V was trimmed by 8 bases and J by 1 base, leaving 14 bases between them. The CDR3 runs 14 residues. The CDR3 nucleotides read TGCGCCAGCTCCGGGGCCGTCCGTAACTATGGCTACACCTTC. Translated, it gives CASSGAVRNYGYTF.

A note on this clonotype: The junction departs from the called germline gene at one end, perhaps through a read error. V and J are TRBV7-6 and TRBJ2-1; 8 bases are shared with TRBD2. The germline gives CDR1 SGHVS, CDR2 FNYEAQ. CDR3 length: 15 residues. CDR3 DNA: TGTGCCGGCAGCTTAGGAACCGGGGGGGGCGATGAGCAGTTCTTC. Translated: CAGSLGTGGGDEQFF.

This clonotype came up once. The gene calls are TRBV20-1 and TRBJ1-2; D ambiguous. Deletions cut 3 bases from V and 7 bases from J, with 15 bases between. This CDR3 has 13 residues. Germline V gives CDR1 DFQATT, CDR2 SNEGSKA (reference sequence). CDR3 sequence: CSARDKGGGGYTF. CDR3 nucleotide sequence: TGCAGTGCTAGGGATAAGGGAGGCGGTGGCTACACCTTC.

V and J are TRBV9 and TRBJ2-3; D is perhaps TRBD2 (5 bases). V was trimmed by 3 bases and J by 9 bases, leaving 14 bases between them. Germline-derived CDR1 and CDR2 are SGDLS and YYNGEE. There are 13 residues in the CDR3. The CDR3, as DNA: TGTGCCAGCAGCGCGGACTCCGTCGCCACGCAGTATTTT. It is translated as CASSADSVATQYF.

This clonotype was found a few times. The chain joins TRBV7-2 to TRBJ1-2; D is undetermined. The V and J ends lost 11 bases and 7 bases respectively, with 11 bases between them. The CDR3 covers 10 residues. Germline V CDR1 and CDR2: SGHTA, FQGNSA. The CDR3 region has the DNA TGTGCCGGGGTGGGAACTGGCTACACCTTC. It translates to CAGVGTGYTF.

The chain carries TRBV6-1 and TRBJ1-2; D possibly corresponds to TRBD1 (6 bases). The germline V gene has CDR1 MNHNS and CDR2 SASEGT. This CDR3 region has 17 residues. V lost 5 bases, J lost 0 bases, and 19 bases lay in between. In DNA form, the CDR3 reads TGTGCCAGCAGTCATTACCCAGGACAGAGAGCTAACTATGGCTACACCTTC. Translating it yields CASSHYPGQRANYGYTF.